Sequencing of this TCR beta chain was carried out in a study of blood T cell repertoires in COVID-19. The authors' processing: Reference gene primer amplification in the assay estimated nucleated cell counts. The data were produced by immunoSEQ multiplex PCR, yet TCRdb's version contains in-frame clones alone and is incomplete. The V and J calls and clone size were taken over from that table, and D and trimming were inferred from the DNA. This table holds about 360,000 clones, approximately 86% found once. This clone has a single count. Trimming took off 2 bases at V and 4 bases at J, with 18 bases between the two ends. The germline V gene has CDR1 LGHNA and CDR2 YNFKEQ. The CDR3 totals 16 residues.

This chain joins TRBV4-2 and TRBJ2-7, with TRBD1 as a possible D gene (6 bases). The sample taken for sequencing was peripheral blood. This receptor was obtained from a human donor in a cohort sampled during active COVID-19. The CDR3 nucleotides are TGTGCCAGCAGCCAAACCCCAGGCAGGGGAGCGTACGAGCAGTACTTC. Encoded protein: CASSQTPGRGAYEQYF.